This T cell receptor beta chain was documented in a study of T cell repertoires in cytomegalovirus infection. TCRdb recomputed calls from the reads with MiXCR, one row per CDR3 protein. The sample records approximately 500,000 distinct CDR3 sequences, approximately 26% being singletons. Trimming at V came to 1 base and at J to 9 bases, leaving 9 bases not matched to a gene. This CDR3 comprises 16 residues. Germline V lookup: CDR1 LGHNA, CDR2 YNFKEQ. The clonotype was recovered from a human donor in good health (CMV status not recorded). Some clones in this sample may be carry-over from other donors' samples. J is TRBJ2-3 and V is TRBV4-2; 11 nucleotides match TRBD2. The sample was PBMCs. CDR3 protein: CASSQGELAGEGTQYF. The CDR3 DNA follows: TGTGCCAGCAGCCAAGGGGAACTAGCGGGAGAGGGGACGCAGTATTTT.